The entry below gives a single TCR beta chain sequence along with its context. The target antigen is unknown. This record belongs to a study of long-term antiretroviral therapy in people with HIV. Study outcomes and limitations: When set beside controls, HIV repertoires had CDR3 length ranges that were narrower.

The assay, immunoSEQ v3.0, was run at survey level. Assay used: immunoSEQ multiplex PCR; TCRdb lists only in-frame clones, some missing. The table has roughly 38,000 clones, about 80% seen once. CDR3 length: 13 amino acids. The V end lost 4 bases, the J end lost 5 bases, and 11 bases lay between the germline ends. Germline values: CDR1 MGHDK, CDR2 SYGVNS. The gene calls are TRBV25-1 and TRBJ1-1; possible D gene TRBD1, 5 bases. This receptor was taken from a young man with HIV. The sample in question was unsorted PBMCs, obtained 3.4 years after starting antiretroviral therapy. The CDR3 loop is CASSGRGRTEAFF. CDR3 sequence (DNA): TGTGCCAGCAGTGGAAGGGGTAGGACTGAAGCTTTCTTT.